These 13 T cell receptor beta chains share one sample of origin, sequenced in a study of shared clonotypes between healthy human individuals. Sequencing used immunoSEQ multiplex PCR; TCRdb keeps in-frame clones, though not all of them. The profile shows 2.3 million or so clones, approximately 95% of them singletons. Input material: naive CD4+ T cells from PBMCs. Regarding subset: CD45RA+ positively selected. These receptors originate from a man younger than 35 in good health. Some clones in this sample may be carry-over from other donors' samples.

CDR3 protein: CASSIRGEQFF. The CDR3 DNA reads as TGTGCCAGCAGCATAAGGGGGGAGCAGTTCTTC. The chain uses TRBV5-4 and TRBJ2-1; D perhaps matches TRBD1 (6 bases). This CDR3 spans 11 amino acids. Trimming shortened V by 4 bases and J by 10 bases, and 9 bases separated the two germline ends. Germline V CDR1 and CDR2: SGHNT, YYREEE (reference sequence).

The chain recombines TRBV9 with TRBJ1-2, with a possible D match to TRBD1 (5 bases). The CDR3 loop spans 13 amino acids. V was trimmed by 0 bases and J by 8 bases, leaving 11 bases between them. Germline V gives CDR1 SGDLS, CDR2 YYNGEE. CDR3 region: CASSVAWRDGYTF. CDR3 coding DNA: TGTGCCAGCAGCGTAGCTTGGAGGGACGGCTACACCTTC. Together with reference TRBV9 and TRBJ1-2, the CDR3 gives the full variable domain: DSGVTQTPKHLITATGQRVTLRCSPRSGDLSVYWYQQSLDQGLQFLIQYYNGEERAKGNILERFSAQQFPDLHSELNLSSLELGDSALYFCASSVAWRDGYTFGSGTRLTVV.

The chain's CDR3 is CASSLVSSGPGNTDTQYF. DNA of the CDR3: TGTGCCAGCAGCTTGGTTTCCAGCGGGCCCGGTAACACAGATACGCAGTATTTT. The V gene is TRBV5-4, the J gene TRBJ2-3, with D perhaps TRBD2 (6 bases). V gave up 0 bases and J gave up 2 bases, with 19 bases separating them. The CDR3 contains 18 residues. CDR1 and CDR2 (germline): SGHNT, YYREEE (reference sequence). Supplemented by reference TRBV5-4 and TRBJ2-3, the full variable domain reads ETGVTQSPTHLIKTRGQQVTLRCSSQSGHNTVSWYQQALGQGPQFIFQYYREEENGRGNFPPRFSGLQFPNYSSELNVNALELDDSALYLCASSLVSSGPGNTDTQYFGPGTRLTVL.

Worth noting for this clone: The same CDR3 can be traced to other DNA sequences in this sample. V gene TRBV2 combines with J gene TRBJ2-7; 7 nucleotides match TRBD1. The length of the CDR3 is 13 residues. J gave up 6 bases and V 2 bases, and 4 bases lay outside the gene matches. The V gene's germline CDR1 is SNHLY and CDR2 FYNNEI. As DNA, the CDR3 is TGTGCCAGCAGTGAACAGGGGGTCGGCGAGCAGTACTTC. As protein: CASSEQGVGEQYF.

V usage is TRBV4-1 and J usage is TRBJ2-5; no reliable D call. The CDR3 has 13 residues. From germline, CDR1 is MGHRA and CDR2 YSYEKL. V was shortened by 1 base and J by 5 bases, with 8 bases between the two germline ends. The CDR3 is CASSQVIGETQYF. As DNA, the CDR3 is TGCGCCAGCAGCCAAGTGATTGGCGAGACCCAGTACTTC.

The genes are TRBV2 and TRBJ2-1; the match to TRBD2 covers 11 bases. Germline V gene sequence: CDR1 SNHLY, CDR2 FYNNEI. The junction had 7 bases not matched to a gene; V was cut back by 0 bases and J by 0 bases. This CDR3 has 19 residues. The CDR3 nucleotides read TGTGCCAGCAGTGAAGCTGAACTAGCGGGAGATGCCTCCTACAATGAGCAGTTCTTC. Protein: CASSEAELAGDASYNEQFF.

This clone has only one observation. This sequence joins TRBV5-8 and TRBJ2-7; 9 positions agree with TRBD1. V gave up 5 bases and J gave up 3 bases; unmatched junction bases: 6. Germline V gene sequence: CDR1 SGHTS, CDR2 YDEGEE. The CDR3 extends over 14 amino acids. This CDR3 reads CASRTGTGIYEQYF. The CDR3 nucleotides are TGTGCCAGCAGAACCGGGACAGGGATCTACGAGCAGTACTTC. Full variable domain (missing parts from reference TRBV5-8 and TRBJ2-7): EAGVTQSPTHLIKTRGQQATLRCSPISGHTSVYWYQQALGLGLQFLLWYDEGEERNRGNFPPRFSGRQFPNYSSELNVNALELEDSALYLCASRTGTGIYEQYFGPGTRLTVT.

The V and J genes are TRBV30 and TRBJ1-3; 8 nucleotides line up with TRBD1. The CDR3 covers 14 residues. J lost 4 bases, V lost 7 bases, and 9 bases had no gene match. Germline CDR1 reads GTSNPN; CDR2 reads SVGIG (reference sequence). CDR3 protein: CASLSGTGGNTIYF. CDR3 in DNA: TGTGCCTCGCTCTCCGGGACAGGAGGAAACACCATATATTTT.

This clone was detected only a few times. The V gene is TRBV30, the J gene TRBJ1-1; D unresolved. Trimming removed 2 bases from V and 1 base from J, with 5 bases in between. In germline, CDR1 is GTSNPN, CDR2 SVGIG (reference sequence). This CDR3 contains 12 residues. The DNA for the CDR3 is TGTGCCTGGAGTACCTCGAACACTGAAGCTTTCTTT. Translated: CAWSTSNTEAFF.

The chain links TRBV5-4 to TRBJ2-7; 11 bases agree with TRBD2. The CDR3 has 16 residues. J lost 4 bases, V lost 0 bases, and 6 bases had no gene match. Germline V gives CDR1 SGHNT, CDR2 YYREEE (reference sequence). DNA of the CDR3: TGTGCCAGCAGCTTGGGGCATAGCGGGAGGGCTTACGAGCAGTACTTC. It encodes CASSLGHSGRAYEQYF.

The genes are TRBV28 and TRBJ1-2; D possibly corresponds to TRBD1 (6 bases). Germline CDR1 MDHEN, CDR2 SYDVKM. The CDR3 is 14 residues long. The V and J ends lost 5 bases and 3 bases respectively, with 13 bases between them. The CDR3 here is CASSLQGQYYGYTF. As DNA, the CDR3 is TGTGCCAGCAGTCTGCAGGGACAATACTATGGCTACACCTTC.

V is TRBV5-6 and J is TRBJ1-5; 9 positions match TRBD1. CDR1 and CDR2 (germline): SGHDT, YYEEEE. Trimming at V came to 2 bases and at J to 0 bases, leaving 9 bases not matched to a gene. The CDR3 extends over 18 amino acids. The CDR3 DNA is TGTGCCAGCAGCTTCCGGGACAGGGAGCTTTATAGCAATCAGCCCCAGCATTTT. Its protein product is CASSFRDRELYSNQPQHF.

The V gene is TRBV4-1, the J gene TRBJ2-1, with D perhaps TRBD1 or TRBD2 (6 bases each). Germline assignment: CDR1 MGHRA and CDR2 YSYEKL. The CDR3 has 14 amino acids. Trimming pared 0 bases from V and 10 bases from J, leaving 13 bases between. CDR3 DNA: TGCGCCAGCAGCCAAGAGGGGGGCCTAGGGGAGCAGTTCTTC. Translating gives CASSQEGGLGEQFF.